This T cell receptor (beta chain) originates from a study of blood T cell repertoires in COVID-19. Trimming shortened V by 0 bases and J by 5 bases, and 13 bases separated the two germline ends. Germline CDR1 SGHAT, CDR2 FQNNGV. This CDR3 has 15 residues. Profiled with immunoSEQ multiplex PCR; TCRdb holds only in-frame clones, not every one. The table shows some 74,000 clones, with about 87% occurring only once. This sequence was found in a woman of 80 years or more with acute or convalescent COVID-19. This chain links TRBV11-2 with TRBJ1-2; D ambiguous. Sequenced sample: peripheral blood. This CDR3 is CASSLDKSVSYGYTF. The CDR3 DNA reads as TGTGCCAGCAGCTTAGATAAATCAGTTTCTTATGGCTACACCTTC.